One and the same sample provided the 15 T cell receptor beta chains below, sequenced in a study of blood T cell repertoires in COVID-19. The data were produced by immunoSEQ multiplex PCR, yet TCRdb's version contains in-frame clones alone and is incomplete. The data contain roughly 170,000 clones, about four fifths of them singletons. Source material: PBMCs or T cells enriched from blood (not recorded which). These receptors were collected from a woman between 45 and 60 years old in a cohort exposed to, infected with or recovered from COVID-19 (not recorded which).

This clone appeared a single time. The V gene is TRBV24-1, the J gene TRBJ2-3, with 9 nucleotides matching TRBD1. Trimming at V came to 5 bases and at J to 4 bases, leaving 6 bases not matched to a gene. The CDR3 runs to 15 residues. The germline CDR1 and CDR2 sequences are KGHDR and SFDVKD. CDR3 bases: TGTGCCACCAGTGTCCCGGGACAGGGTTCAGATACGCAGTATTTT. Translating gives CATSVPGQGSDTQYF.

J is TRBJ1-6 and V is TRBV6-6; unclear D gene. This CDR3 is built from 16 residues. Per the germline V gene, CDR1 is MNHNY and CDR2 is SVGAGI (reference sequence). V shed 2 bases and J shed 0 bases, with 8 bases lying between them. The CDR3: CASSYDRGSYNSPLHF. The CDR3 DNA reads TGTGCCAGCAGTTACGACCGGGGCTCCTATAATTCACCCCTCCACTTT.

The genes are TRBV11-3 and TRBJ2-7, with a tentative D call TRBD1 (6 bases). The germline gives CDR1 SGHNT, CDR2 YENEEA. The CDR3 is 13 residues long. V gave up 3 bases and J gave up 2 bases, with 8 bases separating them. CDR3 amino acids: CASSFGTTYEQYF. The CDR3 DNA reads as TGTGCCAGCAGCTTCGGGACAACCTACGAGCAGTACTTC.

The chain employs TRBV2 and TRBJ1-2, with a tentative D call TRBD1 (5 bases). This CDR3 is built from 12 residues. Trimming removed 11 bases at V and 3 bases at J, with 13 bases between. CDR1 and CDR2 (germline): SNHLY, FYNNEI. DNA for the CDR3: TGTGCCTCCCAAGACAGTTACTATGGCTACACCTTC. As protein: CASQDSYYGYTF. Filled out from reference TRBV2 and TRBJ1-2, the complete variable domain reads EPEVTQTPSHQVTQMGQEVILRCVPISNHLYFYWYRQILGQKVEFLVSFYNNEISEKSEIFDDQFSVERPDGSNFTLKIRSTKLEDSAMYFCASQDSYYGYTFGSGTRLTVV.

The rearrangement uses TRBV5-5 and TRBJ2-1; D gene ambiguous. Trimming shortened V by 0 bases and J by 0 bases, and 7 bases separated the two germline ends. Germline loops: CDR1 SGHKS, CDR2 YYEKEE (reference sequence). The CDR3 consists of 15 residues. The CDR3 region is CASSLAIDSYNEQFF. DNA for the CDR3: TGTGCCAGCAGCTTGGCCATAGACTCCTACAATGAGCAGTTCTTC.

CDR3 DNA sequence: TGTGCCAGCAGACCCATCAGGGGAAGCACCGGGGAGCTGTTTTTT. Its protein product is CASRPIRGSTGELFF. The V and J genes are TRBV11-2 and TRBJ2-2; tentative D call: TRBD1 (6 bases). The CDR3 contains 15 residues. CDR1 is SGHAT, CDR2 FQNNGV, per germline. V lost 6 bases and J 4 bases, leaving 15 bases between the germline ends.

CDR3 loop: CASSLGQGSYNEQFF. CDR3 nucleotides: TGTGCCAGCAGCTTGGGACAGGGTTCTTACAATGAGCAGTTCTTC. The rearrangement links TRBV5-8 to TRBJ2-1; 7 bases align to TRBD1. The CDR3 has 15 residues. Per the germline V gene, CDR1 is SGHTS and CDR2 is YDEGEE. The V gene end was trimmed by 0 bases and the J gene end by 4 bases; junction bases not matched to a gene: 4.

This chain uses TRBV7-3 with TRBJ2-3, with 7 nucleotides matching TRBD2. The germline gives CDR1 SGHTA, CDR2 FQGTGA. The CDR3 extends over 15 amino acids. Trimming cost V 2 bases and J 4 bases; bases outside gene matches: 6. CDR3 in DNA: TGTGCCAGCAGCTTACGCGGGAGTGGAGCAGATACGCAGTATTTT. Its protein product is CASSLRGSGADTQYF.

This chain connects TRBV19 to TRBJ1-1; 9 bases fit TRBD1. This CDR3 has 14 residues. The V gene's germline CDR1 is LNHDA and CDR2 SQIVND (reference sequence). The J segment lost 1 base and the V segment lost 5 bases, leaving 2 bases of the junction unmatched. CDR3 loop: CASSPTGGNTEAFF. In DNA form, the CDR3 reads TGTGCCAGTAGTCCGACAGGGGGGAACACTGAAGCTTTCTTT.

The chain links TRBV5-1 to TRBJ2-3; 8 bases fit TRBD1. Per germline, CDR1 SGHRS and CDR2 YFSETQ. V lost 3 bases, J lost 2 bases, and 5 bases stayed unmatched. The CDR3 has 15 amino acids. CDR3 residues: CASSSDRVITDTQYF. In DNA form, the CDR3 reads TGCGCCAGCAGCTCGGACAGGGTAATCACAGATACGCAGTATTTT.

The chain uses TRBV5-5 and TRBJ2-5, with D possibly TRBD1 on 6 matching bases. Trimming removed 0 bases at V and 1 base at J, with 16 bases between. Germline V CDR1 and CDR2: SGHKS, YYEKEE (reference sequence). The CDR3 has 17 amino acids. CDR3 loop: CASSLGAGTSGQETQYF. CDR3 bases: TGTGCCAGCAGCTTGGGGGCCGGGACAAGTGGCCAAGAGACCCAGTACTTC. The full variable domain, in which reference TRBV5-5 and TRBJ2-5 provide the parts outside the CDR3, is DAGVTQSPTHLIKTRGQQVTLRCSPISGHKSVSWYQQVLGQGPQFIFQYYEKEERGRGNFPDRFSARQFPNYSSELNVNALLLGDSALYLCASSLGAGTSGQETQYFGPGTRLLVL.

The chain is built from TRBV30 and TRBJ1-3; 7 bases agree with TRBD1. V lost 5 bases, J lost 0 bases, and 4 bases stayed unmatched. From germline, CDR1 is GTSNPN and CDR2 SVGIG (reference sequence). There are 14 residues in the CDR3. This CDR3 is CAWGGQISGNTIYF. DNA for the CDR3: TGTGCCTGGGGGGGACAGATCTCTGGAAACACCATATATTTT.

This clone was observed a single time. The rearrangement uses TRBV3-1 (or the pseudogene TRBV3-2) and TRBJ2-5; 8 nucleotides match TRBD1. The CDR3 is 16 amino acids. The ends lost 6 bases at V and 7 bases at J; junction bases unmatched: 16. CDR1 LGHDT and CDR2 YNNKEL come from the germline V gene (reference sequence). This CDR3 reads CASSTKGGTGDATQYF. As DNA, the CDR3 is TGTGCCAGCAGTACCAAAGGGGGGACAGGTGACGCGACCCAGTACTTC.

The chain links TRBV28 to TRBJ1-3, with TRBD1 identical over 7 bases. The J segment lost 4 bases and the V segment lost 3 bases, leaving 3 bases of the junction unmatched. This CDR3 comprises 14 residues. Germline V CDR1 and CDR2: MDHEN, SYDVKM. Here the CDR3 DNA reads TGTGCCAGCAGTTTCCCGGGACAGGGAAACACCATATATTTT. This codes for CASSFPGQGNTIYF.

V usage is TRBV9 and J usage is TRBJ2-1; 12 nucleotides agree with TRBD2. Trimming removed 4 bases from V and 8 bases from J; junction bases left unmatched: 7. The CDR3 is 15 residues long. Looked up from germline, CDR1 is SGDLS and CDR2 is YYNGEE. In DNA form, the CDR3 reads TGTGCCAGCAGCAAAGCTAGCGGGGGGGCTTATGAGCAGTTCTTC. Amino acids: CASSKASGGAYEQFF.